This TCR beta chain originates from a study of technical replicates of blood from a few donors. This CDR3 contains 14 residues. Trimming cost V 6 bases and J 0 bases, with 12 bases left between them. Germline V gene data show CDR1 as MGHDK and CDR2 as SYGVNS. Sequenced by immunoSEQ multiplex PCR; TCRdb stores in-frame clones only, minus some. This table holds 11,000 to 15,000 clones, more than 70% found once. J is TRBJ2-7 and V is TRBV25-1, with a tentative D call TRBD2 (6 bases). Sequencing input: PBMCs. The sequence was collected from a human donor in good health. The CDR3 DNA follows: TGTGCCAGCAGCCATAGCGGTGCCTCCTACGAGCAGTACTTC. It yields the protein CASSHSGASYEQYF.